These 10 T cell receptor beta chains share one sample of origin, sequenced in a study of T cell responses to AZD1222 COVID-19 vaccine. Assay: immunoSEQ multiplex PCR; the TCRdb copy retains only in-frame clones and omits some. Of 99,000 or so clones in the sample, roughly 91% were seen once. The sequencing here drew on peripheral blood, taken on day 0 of AZD1222 vaccination. Receptor source: an adult in good health.

The chain combines TRBV19 with TRBJ2-3, with 8 positions matching TRBD2. CDR1 LNHDA and CDR2 SQIVND come from the germline V gene (reference sequence). J gave up 2 bases and V 8 bases, and 9 bases lay outside the gene matches. The CDR3 consists of 15 residues. For the CDR3, the DNA is TGTGCCAGTTCGGAACTTAGCGGGATCACAGATACGCAGTATTTT. Amino acids: CASSELSGITDTQYF.

The gene calls are TRBV7-3 and TRBJ1-2, with D perhaps matching TRBD1 (5 bases). This CDR3 has 13 residues. V lost 5 bases and J lost 8, with 15 bases in between. CDR1 is SGHTA, CDR2 FQGTGA, per germline. CDR3 region: CASSQGPLVGYTF. CDR3 nucleotides: TGTGCCAGCAGCCAGGGACCTTTGGTCGGCTACACCTTC.

This clone was seen only a few times. The rearrangement uses TRBV2 and TRBJ2-7, with D unclear. The CDR3 length is 11 residues. The ends were cut back, 4 bases at V and 4 bases at J, with 5 bases in the middle. The germline V gene has CDR1 SNHLY and CDR2 FYNNEI. The CDR3 DNA sequence: TGTGCCAGCAGTGTGCGATACGAGCAGTACTTC. It translates to CASSVRYEQYF. The whole variable domain, filled in from reference TRBV2 and TRBJ2-7, reads EPEVTQTPSHQVTQMGQEVILRCVPISNHLYFYWYRQILGQKVEFLVSFYNNEISEKSEIFDDQFSVERPDGSNFTLKIRSTKLEDSAMYFCASSVRYEQYFGPGTRLTVT.

Note on this clone: Possible read error: a much larger clone is one base away. The chain uses TRBV9 and TRBJ1-2; TRBD1 is a possible D gene (5 bases). V gave up 4 bases and J gave up 3 bases, with 10 bases separating them. This CDR3 is 13 amino acids long. Germline CDR1 is SGDLS and CDR2 is YYNGEE. The CDR3 sequence: CASSLGGDYGYTF. CDR3 nucleotide sequence: TGTGCCAGCAGCCTAGGAGGGGACTATGGCTACACCTTC.

The chain joins TRBV7-3 to TRBJ2-5; tentative D call: TRBD1 (6 bases). CDR1 and CDR2 (germline): SGHTA, FQGTGA. The CDR3 loop spans 15 amino acids. With 1 base removed from V and 5 bases from J, the gap between germline ends came to 14 bases. Here the CDR3 reads CASSLNSGVGETQYF. The CDR3 DNA reads as TGTGCCAGCAGCTTAAATTCAGGGGTCGGGGAGACCCAGTACTTC.

The V and J genes are TRBV2 and TRBJ2-5; maybe TRBD1 (6 bases). Trimming removed 8 bases from V and 1 base from J, with 14 bases in between. This CDR3 is 14 amino acids long. CDR1 is SNHLY and CDR2 is FYNNEI in the germline V gene. CDR3 coding DNA: TGTGCCAGCGGCTCCAGGGGAACCCAAGAGACCCAGTACTTC. Protein sequence: CASGSRGTQETQYF.

CDR3 sequence reads: CSVEGLGTQYF. The CDR3 DNA reads TGCAGCGTTGAGGGGCTAGGGACCCAGTACTTC. This sequence joins TRBV29-1 and TRBJ2-5; D is perhaps TRBD1 (5 bases). Trimming pared 3 bases from V and 7 bases from J, leaving 9 bases between. The germline CDR1 and CDR2 sequences are SQVTM and ANQGSEA. This CDR3 has 11 residues.

This sequence joins TRBV5-1 and TRBJ2-1; perhaps TRBD2 as D (5 bases). The CDR3 has 13 amino acids. V was trimmed by 4 bases and J by 9 bases, leaving 14 bases between them. Germline CDR1 SGHRS, CDR2 YFSETQ. CDR3 residues: CASSVAEGGEQFF. CDR3 DNA sequence: TGCGCCAGCAGCGTAGCTGAGGGCGGTGAGCAGTTCTTC.

The CDR3 bases are TGTGCCAGCAGCTTAGCTGGTAGCGGGGACCCCTACGAGCAGTACTTC. Translated, it gives CASSLAGSGDPYEQYF. The V and J genes are TRBV7-2 and TRBJ2-7, with 8 bases identical to TRBD2. This CDR3 comprises 16 residues. V shed 0 bases and J 2 bases; nucleotides not matched to a gene: 6. Germline-derived CDR1 and CDR2 are SGHTA and FQGNSA.

This clone was counted between two and nine times. The chain uses TRBV9 and TRBJ1-1; D gene uncertain. The CDR3 consists of 14 residues. V was cut by 2 bases and J by 4 bases, with 12 bases left in between. The germline V gene has CDR1 SGDLS and CDR2 YYNGEE. For the CDR3, the DNA is TGTGCCAGCAGCGTTGAGGATTTCGTCACTGAAGCTTTCTTT. Translated, it gives CASSVEDFVTEAFF.